A selection of T cell receptor beta chains follows, all from one sample in a study of a mutant IDH1 vaccine in newly diagnosed glioma. The antigens for these receptors are not known. The table came from immunoSEQ multiplex PCR; TCRdb's copy has only in-frame clones and leaves some out. The table lists about 86,000 clones, 85% of them singletons. The material was PBMCs, obtained from a glioma patient whose treatment included an IDH1 peptide vaccine. All receptors come from a man between 25 and 39 years old with glioma. Some clones in this sample may be carry-over from other donors' samples. Both conserved end residues are part of each CDR3.

TRBV18	TRBJ1-6	CASSPGEGSPLHF
TRBV18	TRBJ1-1	CASSSSGDEAFF
TRBV29-1	TRBJ2-1	CSASFTYNEQFF
TRBV2	TRBJ1-3	CASSVTRGNTIYF
TRBV7-3	TRBJ2-1	CASSPRGGLPLNEQFF
TRBV4-3	TRBJ2-3	CASSQGPQGGDTQYF
TRBV5-1	.	CASRPTGTVYEQYF
TRBV18	TRBJ2-3	CASSQTRLTGTDTQYF
TRBV29-1	TRBJ2-1	CSVEGASGGVYNEQFF
TRBV6-6	TRBJ1-2	CASSSGQGAGYTF
TRBV16	TRBJ1-1	CASSQKWTPRAFFF
TRBV28	TRBJ1-1	CASSSPGRVNTEAFF
TRBV6-5	TRBJ2-7	CASRIVNEAYEQYF
TRBV2	TRBJ1-4	CASSRNNEKLFF
TRBV4-1	TRBJ1-2	CASSQDGQGYYGYTF
TRBV30	TRBJ1-1	CAWNVLASSGAFF